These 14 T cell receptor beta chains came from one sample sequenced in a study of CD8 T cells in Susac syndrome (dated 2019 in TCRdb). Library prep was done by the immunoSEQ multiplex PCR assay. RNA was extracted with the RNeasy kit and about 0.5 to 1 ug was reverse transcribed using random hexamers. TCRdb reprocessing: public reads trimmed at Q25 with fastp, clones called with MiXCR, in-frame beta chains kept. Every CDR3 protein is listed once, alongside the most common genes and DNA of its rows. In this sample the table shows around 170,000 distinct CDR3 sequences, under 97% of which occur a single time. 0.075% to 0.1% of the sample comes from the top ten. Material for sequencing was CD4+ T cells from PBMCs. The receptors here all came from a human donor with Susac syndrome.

The chain's CDR3 is CASSIRVTAYEQYF. Written as DNA, the CDR3 is TGTGCCAGCAGCATCAGGGTTACGGCCTACGAGCAGTACTTC. The genes are TRBV27 and TRBJ2-7, with a possible D match to TRBD1 (5 bases). The V end lost 6 bases, the J end lost 2 bases, and 14 bases lay between the germline ends. Per the germline V gene, CDR1 is MNHEY and CDR2 is SMNVEV (reference sequence). The CDR3 contains 14 residues.

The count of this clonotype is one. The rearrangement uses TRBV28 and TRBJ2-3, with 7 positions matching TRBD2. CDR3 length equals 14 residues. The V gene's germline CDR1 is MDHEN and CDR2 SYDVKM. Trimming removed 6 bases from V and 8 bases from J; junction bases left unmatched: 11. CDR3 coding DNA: TGTGCCAGCAGCGGGCTAACTAGCGACAGTACGCAGTATTTT. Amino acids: CASSGLTSDSTQYF.

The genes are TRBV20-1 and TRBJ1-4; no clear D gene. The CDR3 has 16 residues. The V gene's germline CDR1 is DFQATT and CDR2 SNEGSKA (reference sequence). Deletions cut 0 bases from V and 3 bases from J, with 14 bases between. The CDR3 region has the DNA TGCAGTGCTAGAGATTTCAGGCTCCAGTCTAATGAAAAACTGTTTTTT. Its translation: CSARDFRLQSNEKLFF.

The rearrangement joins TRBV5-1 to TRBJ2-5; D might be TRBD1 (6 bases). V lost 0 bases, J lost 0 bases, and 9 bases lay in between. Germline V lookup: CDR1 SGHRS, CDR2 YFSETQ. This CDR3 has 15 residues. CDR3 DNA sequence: TGCGCCAGCAGCTTGGCCGGACAGCACCAAGAGACCCAGTACTTC. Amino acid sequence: CASSLAGQHQETQYF.

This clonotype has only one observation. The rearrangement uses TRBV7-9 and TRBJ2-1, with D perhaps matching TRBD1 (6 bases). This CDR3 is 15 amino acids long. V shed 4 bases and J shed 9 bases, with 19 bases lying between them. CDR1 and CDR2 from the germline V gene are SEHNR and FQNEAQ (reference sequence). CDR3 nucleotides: TGTGCCAGCAGCTCCTTTACAGGGAAGGGTGGTGAGCAGTTCTTC. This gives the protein CASSSFTGKGGEQFF.

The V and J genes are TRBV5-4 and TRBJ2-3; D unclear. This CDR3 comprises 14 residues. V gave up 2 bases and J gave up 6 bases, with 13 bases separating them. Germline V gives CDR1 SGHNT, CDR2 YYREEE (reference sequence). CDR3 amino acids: CASSFGLGRDTQYF. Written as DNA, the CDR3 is TGTGCCAGCAGCTTCGGTTTGGGCAGGGATACGCAGTATTTT.

The chain's CDR3 is CASSVRDRGSSGANVLTF. The CDR3 region has the DNA TGTGCCAGCAGTGTCCGGGACCGAGGAAGCTCTGGGGCCAACGTCCTGACTTTC. The V and J genes are TRBV25-1 and TRBJ2-6; D possibly matches TRBD1 or TRBD2 (5 bases each). This CDR3 spans 18 amino acids. Germline V gene sequence: CDR1 MGHDK, CDR2 SYGVNS. V was trimmed by 4 bases and J by 0 bases, leaving 16 bases between them.

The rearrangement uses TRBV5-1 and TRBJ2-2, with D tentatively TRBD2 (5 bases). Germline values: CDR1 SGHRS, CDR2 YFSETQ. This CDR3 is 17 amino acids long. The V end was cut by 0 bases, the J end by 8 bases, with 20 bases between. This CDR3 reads CASSLARGQAQLGELFF. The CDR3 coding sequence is TGCGCCAGCAGCTTGGCCAGAGGGCAGGCCCAACTTGGGGAGCTGTTTTTT.

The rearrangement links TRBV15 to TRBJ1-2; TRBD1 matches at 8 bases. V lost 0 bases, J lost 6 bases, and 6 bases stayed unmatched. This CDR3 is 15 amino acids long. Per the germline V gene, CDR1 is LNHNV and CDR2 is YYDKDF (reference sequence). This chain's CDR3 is CATSRDRDRLDGYTF. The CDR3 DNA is TGTGCCACCAGCAGAGATAGGGACAGGCTGGATGGCTACACCTTC. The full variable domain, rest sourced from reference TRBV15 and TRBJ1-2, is DAMVIQNPRYQVTQFGKPVTLSCSQTLNHNVMYWYQQKSSQAPKLLFHYYDKDFNNEADTPDNFQSRRPNTSFCFLDIRSPGLGDTAMYLCATSRDRDRLDGYTFGSGTRLTVV.

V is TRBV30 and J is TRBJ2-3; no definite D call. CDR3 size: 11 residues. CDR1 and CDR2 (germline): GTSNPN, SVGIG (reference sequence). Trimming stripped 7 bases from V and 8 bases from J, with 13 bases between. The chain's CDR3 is CASTDGITQYF. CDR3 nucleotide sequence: TGTGCCTCAACGGATGGGATTACGCAGTATTTT.

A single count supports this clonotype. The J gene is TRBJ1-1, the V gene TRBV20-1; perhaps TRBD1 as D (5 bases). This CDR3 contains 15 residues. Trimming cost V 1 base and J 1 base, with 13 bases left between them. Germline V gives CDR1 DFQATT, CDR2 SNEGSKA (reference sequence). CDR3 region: CSARAANRRNTEAFF. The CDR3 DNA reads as TGCAGTGCTAGAGCCGCAAACAGGAGGAACACTGAAGCTTTCTTT.

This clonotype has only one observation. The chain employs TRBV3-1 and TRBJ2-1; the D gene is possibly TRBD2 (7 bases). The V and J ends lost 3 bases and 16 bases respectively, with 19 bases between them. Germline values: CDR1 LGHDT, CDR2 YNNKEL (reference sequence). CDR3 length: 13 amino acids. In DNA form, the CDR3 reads TGTGCCAGCAGCCAGTCCCGCGGGGGCGCGGGATTCTTC. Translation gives CASSQSRGGAGFF.

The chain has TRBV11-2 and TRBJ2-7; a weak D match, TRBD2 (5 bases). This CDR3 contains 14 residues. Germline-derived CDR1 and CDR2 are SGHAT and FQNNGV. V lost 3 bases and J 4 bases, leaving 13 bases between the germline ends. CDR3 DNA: TGTGCCAGCAGCTTGACGGGGATGTGGTACGAGCAGTACTTC. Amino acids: CASSLTGMWYEQYF. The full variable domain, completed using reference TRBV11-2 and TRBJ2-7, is EAGVAQSPRYKIIEKRQSVAFWCNPISGHATLYWYQQILGQGPKLLIQFQNNGVVDDSQLPKDRFSAERLKGVDSTLKIQPAKLEDSAVYLCASSLTGMWYEQYFGPGTRLTVT.

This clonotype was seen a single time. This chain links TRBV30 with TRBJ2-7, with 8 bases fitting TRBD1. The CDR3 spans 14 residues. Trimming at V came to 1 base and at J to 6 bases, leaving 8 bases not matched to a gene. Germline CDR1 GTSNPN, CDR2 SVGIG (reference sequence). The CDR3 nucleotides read TGTGCCTGGAGTGGGCAGGGGGCGTCTTCCGAGCAGTACTTC. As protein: CAWSGQGASSEQYF.